The T cell receptor (beta chain) described here comes from a study of cytomegalovirus exposure and HLA in healthy donors. Study as a whole: Earlier results showed 117 million unique TCR beta sequences derived from 150 million to 200 million T cells.

On this clone: The antigen is undetermined.

Unmatched junction bases numbered 5, after V lost 4 bases and J lost 4 bases. CDR1 and CDR2 (germline): KGHSH, LQKENI. This CDR3 is 15 amino acids long. With 60 Vbeta and 13 Jbeta primers, the PCR was carried out. The protocol was immunoSEQ multiplex PCR, while the TCRdb copy is restricted to in-frame clones and leaves out a portion. The sample has about 50,000 clones, roughly four fifths seen once. General study results and limits: Among TCR beta chains, those listed as cytomegalovirus-associated numbered approximately 150. One later analysis reportedly identified an Asian-associated ancestry cluster that showed fewer N-insertions than the roughly 700-donor mean. Presence/absence analyses assumed roughly uniform sequencing depth across donors, which may not hold.

Source material: PBMCs. This sequence joins TRBV18 and TRBJ2-2, with TRBD1 matching 8 bases. The clonotype originates from a woman between 40 and 50 years old in good health and CMV-seropositive. The CDR3 region is CASSHGQGGTGELFF. For the CDR3, the DNA is TGTGCCAGCTCACACGGACAGGGAGGCACCGGGGAGCTGTTTTTT.